Below, 32 T cell receptor beta chains from the same sample are listed, as sequenced in a study of T-cell memory formation after mild COVID-19. Using its own MiXCR run on the 5' RACE reads, TCRdb lists one record per CDR3 protein. The sample lists fewer than 110,000 distinct CDR3 sequences; about an eighth were seen once. The material sequenced was PBMCs or a T cell subset sorted from them (not recorded which). These receptors all come from a young man who had mild COVID-19 (a few samples of this study predate the infection). Cell type and time point are not known.

This chain joins TRBV5-1 and TRBJ2-6; TRBD2 might be the D (6 bases). V was trimmed by 0 bases and J by 2 bases, leaving 12 bases between them. CDR3 length: 17 residues. Germline V gene data show CDR1 as SGHRS and CDR2 as YFSETQ. The CDR3 sequence: CASSLALGEAGANVLTF. CDR3 sequence (DNA): TGCGCCAGCAGCTTGGCCCTAGGGGAGGCTGGGGCCAACGTCCTGACTTTC.

This clonotype has more than one count but fewer than ten. The rearrangement joins TRBV7-2 to TRBJ1-2; D is uncertain. Trimming pared 5 bases from V and 4 bases from J, leaving 14 bases between. The CDR3 is 14 residues long. Germline CDR1 and CDR2: SGHTA and FQGNSA. This CDR3 reads CASSPHSFTYGYTF. The CDR3 nucleotides read TGTGCCAGCAGCCCCCACAGTTTCACCTATGGCTACACCTTC.

This clonotype was counted a few times. The chain employs TRBV7-2 and TRBJ1-5; a weak D match, TRBD1 (5 bases). The CDR3 contains 15 residues. Germline values: CDR1 SGHTA, CDR2 FQGNSA. V lost 3 bases to trimming and J lost 2 bases, with 11 bases between them. As DNA, the CDR3 is TGTGCCAGCAGCTTGGCAAGGGGAGGCAATCAGCCCCAGCATTTT. It encodes CASSLARGGNQPQHF.

This clonotype has just a few counts. V is TRBV6-2 or TRBV6-3 and J is TRBJ2-3; D gene unclear. This CDR3 comprises 17 residues. CDR1 is MNHEY, CDR2 SVGEGT, per germline. The ends were cut back, 0 bases at V and 0 bases at J, with 13 bases in the middle. Here the CDR3 DNA reads TGTGCCAGCAGTTACTCTGTCAGACGCTCTAGCACAGATACGCAGTATTTT. Its translation is CASSYSVRRSSTDTQYF.

The rearrangement links TRBV20-1 to TRBJ1-1, with D tentatively TRBD1 (5 bases). The CDR3 sequence is 15 residues long. V dropped 6 bases and J dropped 0 bases, with 17 bases sitting between them. Germline CDR1 reads DFQATT; CDR2 reads SNEGSKA (reference sequence). The DNA of the CDR3 is TGCAGTGCCCTACCCGACAGAAACATGAACACTGAAGCTTTCTTT. It yields the protein CSALPDRNMNTEAFF.

This chain connects TRBV14 to TRBJ2-7; D is perhaps TRBD2 (6 bases). Trimming cost V 3 bases and J 3 bases, with 18 bases left between them. Germline values: CDR1 SGHDN, CDR2 FVKESK. CDR3 length: 16 amino acids. The CDR3 sequence is CASSHSKERVFYEQYF. For the CDR3, the DNA is TGTGCCAGCAGCCATTCGAAGGAGCGGGTTTTCTACGAGCAGTACTTC. The variable domain in full, completed from reference TRBV14 and TRBJ2-7, reads EAGVTQFPSHSVIEKGQTVTLRCDPISGHDNLYWYRRVMGKEIKFLLHFVKESKQDESGMPNNRFLAERTGGTYSTLKVQPAELEDSGVYFCASSHSKERVFYEQYFGPGTRLTVT.

This clonotype came up a few times. The chain links TRBV4-3 to TRBJ2-2; 7 positions match TRBD2. Losses at the gene ends were 3 bases for V and 5 bases for J; bases not matched to a gene: 9. Germline V gene lookup returns CDR1 LGHNA and CDR2 YSLEER. The CDR3 has 16 amino acids. The CDR3 nucleotides read TGCGCCAGCAGCCACCGATGGGCGGGGGAGACCGGGGAGCTGTTTTTT. Protein product: CASSHRWAGETGELFF.

This clonotype was detected only a few times. The gene calls are TRBV7-2 and TRBJ2-3, with 7 bases matching TRBD2. The germline V gene has CDR1 SGHTA and CDR2 FQGNSA. Trimming took 7 bases from V and 1 from J; bases not matched to a gene: 11. This CDR3 has 16 residues. The CDR3 bases are TGTGCCAGCAACCAGGTCCGGGGGGAGGGCACAGATACGCAGTATTTT. Encoded protein: CASNQVRGEGTDTQYF.

This sequence joins TRBV29-1 and TRBJ1-2, with unresolved D. The ends were cut back, 6 bases at V and 2 bases at J, with 13 bases in the middle. The CDR3 totals 13 residues. Germline V gene data show CDR1 as SQVTM and CDR2 as ANQGSEA. The CDR3 DNA follows: TGCAGCGTGGCCCTTACTGACAACTATGGCTACACCTTC. Translated: CSVALTDNYGYTF.

The chain uses TRBV5-1 and TRBJ1-1; tentatively, D is TRBD1 (5 bases). Trimming stripped 6 bases from V and 2 bases from J, with 17 bases between. The CDR3 is made up of 15 amino acids. Germline V gives CDR1 SGHRS, CDR2 YFSETQ. The CDR3 loop is CASTLTGPLNTEAFF. The CDR3 coding sequence is TGCGCCAGCACCCTTACGGGGCCCCTTAACACTGAAGCTTTCTTT.

V usage is TRBV6-5 and J usage is TRBJ1-6; weak D call: TRBD1 (5 bases). Germline lookup yields CDR1 MNHEY and CDR2 SVGAGI. Trimming cost V 6 bases and J 0 bases, with 15 bases left between them. There are 17 residues in the CDR3. For the CDR3, the DNA is TGTGCCAGCAGACCGTACCCAGGGAGCTCCTATAATTCACCCCTCCACTTT. The encoded protein is CASRPYPGSSYNSPLHF.

The genes are TRBV5-1 and TRBJ1-1; possibly TRBD1 for D (6 bases). The CDR3 spans 18 residues. V lost 4 bases and J lost 0, with 22 bases in between. Germline assignment: CDR1 SGHRS and CDR2 YFSETQ. CDR3 loop: CASSPNRDGGTMNTEAFF. In nucleotides, the CDR3 is TGCGCCAGCAGCCCTAACCGGGACGGGGGGACAATGAACACTGAAGCTTTCTTT.

Remarks on this clonotype: A read error may produce the germline difference seen at one junction end. The J gene is TRBJ2-1, the V gene TRBV7-6; 10 bases agree with TRBD2. The CDR3 covers 16 residues. Germline V CDR1 and CDR2: SGHVS, FNYEAQ. In DNA form, the CDR3 reads TGTGCCAGCAGCTTAGGAAGCGGGGGGGCCTATAATGAGCAGTTCTTC. This gives the protein CASSLGSGGAYNEQFF.

The CDR3 sequence: CSVDVGTGTYEQYF. The DNA of the CDR3 is TGCAGCGTTGACGTCGGGACAGGGACCTACGAGCAGTACTTC. The chain is built from TRBV29-1 and TRBJ2-7; 9 bases are a match to TRBD1. The CDR3 consists of 14 residues. The V segment lost 3 bases and the J segment 2 bases; nucleotides outside the gene matches: 5. Germline CDR1 and CDR2: SQVTM and ANQGSEA.

This clonotype was detected ten times or more. The chain has TRBV20-1 and TRBJ1-1; no clear D gene. With 6 bases removed from V and 3 bases from J, the gap between germline ends came to 5 bases. The CDR3 is 10 amino acids. The germline V gene encodes CDR1 DFQATT and CDR2 SNEGSKA (reference sequence). The CDR3 spells CSAGYTEAFF. Here the CDR3 DNA reads TGCAGTGCAGGGTACACTGAAGCTTTCTTT.

In its sample, this clonotype was seen a few times. The rearrangement joins TRBV12-3 or TRBV12-4 to TRBJ2-3, with 7 nucleotides matching TRBD1. The CDR3 is made up of 16 amino acids. With V trimmed by 4 bases and J by 0 bases, 7 bases remained unmatched. CDR3 in amino acids: CASSSSLDRSTDTQYF. The CDR3, as DNA: TGTGCCAGCAGTTCCTCCCTGGACAGGAGCACAGATACGCAGTATTTT.

The chain recombines TRBV25-1 with TRBJ2-5; D is undetermined. Germline V gene sequence: CDR1 MGHDK, CDR2 SYGVNS. The CDR3 contains 11 residues. The V and J ends lost 4 bases and 5 bases respectively, with 5 bases between them. DNA for the CDR3: TGTGCCAGCAGTGCCGTCGAGACCCAGTACTTC. Translating it yields CASSAVETQYF.

This clonotype was seen only a few times. J is TRBJ1-2 and V is TRBV12-3 or TRBV12-4; tentatively, D is TRBD1 (5 bases). The CDR3 contains 16 residues. V dropped 1 base and J dropped 5 bases, with 17 bases sitting between them. CDR3 DNA sequence: TGTGCCAGCAGTTTAGAAGGGGCGCAAACGTCATATGGCTACACCTTC. As protein: CASSLEGAQTSYGYTF.

The CDR3 here is CSANLQGVHEQYF. CDR3 sequence (DNA): TGCAGTGCAAACCTACAGGGAGTCCACGAGCAGTACTTC. The rearrangement joins TRBV20-1 to TRBJ2-7; possibly TRBD1 for D (6 bases). Trimming shortened V by 6 bases and J by 5 bases, and 17 bases separated the two germline ends. CDR3 length: 13 residues. The germline CDR1 and CDR2 sequences are DFQATT and SNEGSKA (reference sequence).

The table lists this clonotype with many counts. The genes are TRBV11-2 and TRBJ2-5, with D unclear. The CDR3 length is 14 residues. Per germline, CDR1 SGHAT and CDR2 FQNNGV. Trimming took 5 bases from V and 5 from J, leaving 15 bases between them. This chain's CDR3 is CASSPSGPWETQYF. As DNA, the CDR3 is TGTGCCAGCAGCCCGTCGGGTCCTTGGGAGACCCAGTACTTC.

The gene calls are TRBV27 and TRBJ1-2; D is ambiguous. The V gene lost 3 bases and the J gene lost 2 bases, with 13 bases spanning the gap. The germline CDR1 and CDR2 sequences are MNHEY and SMNVEV (reference sequence). There are 15 residues in the CDR3. In nucleotides, the CDR3 is TGTGCCAGCAGTTTCCAAGGGAGTACAAACTATGGCTACACCTTC. Its protein product is CASSFQGSTNYGYTF.

This chain connects TRBV7-9 to TRBJ1-4, with D hard to call. The germline V gene encodes CDR1 SEHNR and CDR2 FQNEAQ (reference sequence). The CDR3 consists of 12 residues. Trimming removed 3 bases from V and 8 bases from J, with 7 bases in between. CDR3: CASSLWGEKLFF. For the CDR3, the DNA is TGTGCCAGCAGCTTGTGGGGAGAAAAACTGTTTTTT. Based on the CDR3 plus reference TRBV7-9 and TRBJ1-4, the full variable domain is DTGVSQNPRHKITKRGQNVTFRCDPISEHNRLYWYRQTLGQGPEFLTYFQNEAQLEKSRLLSDRFSAERPKGSFSTLEIQRTEQGDSAMYLCASSLWGEKLFFGSGTQLSVL.

V is TRBV5-1 and J is TRBJ2-3; 7 nucleotides agree with TRBD1. This CDR3 comprises 15 residues. The germline V gene has CDR1 SGHRS and CDR2 YFSETQ. Trimming cost V 0 bases and J 2 bases; bases outside gene matches: 3. The DNA of the CDR3 is TGCGCCAGCAGCTTGGAGGGACAGTACACAGATACGCAGTATTTT. This sequence encodes CASSLEGQYTDTQYF.

This rearrangement joins TRBV12-3 or TRBV12-4 to TRBJ2-3; D is possibly TRBD1 (5 bases). The V end lost 7 bases, the J end lost 1 base, and 12 bases lay between the germline ends. The CDR3 contains 14 residues. The CDR3 here is CASTQGTGTDTQYF. CDR3 coding DNA: TGTGCCAGCACGCAGGGTACGGGCACAGATACGCAGTATTTT.

The sample holds many counts of this clonotype. This chain joins TRBV7-9 and TRBJ2-3, with D perhaps matching TRBD2 (6 bases). V lost 5 bases and J lost 1, with 16 bases in between. Germline-derived CDR1 and CDR2 are SEHNR and FQNEAQ (reference sequence). The CDR3 is 16 residues long. The chain's CDR3 is CASSPTGRGGTDTQYF. CDR3 in DNA: TGTGCCAGCAGCCCCACGGGTCGCGGGGGCACAGATACGCAGTATTTT.

This clonotype was observed a few times. The chain has TRBV5-1 and TRBJ2-3, with D possibly being TRBD2 (6 bases). CDR1 is SGHRS and CDR2 is YFSETQ in the germline V gene. Trimming cost V 6 bases and J 6 bases, with 14 bases left between them. This CDR3 comprises 13 residues. CDR3 residues: CASNPGRGDTQYF. CDR3 sequence (DNA): TGCGCCAGCAATCCCGGGAGAGGGGATACGCAGTATTTT.

Regarding this clonotype: This could be a read error, since a much larger clone is one nucleotide away. The chain joins TRBV4-1 to TRBJ1-5; TRBD1 is a possible D gene (6 bases). The CDR3 runs to 14 residues. Germline V gene sequence: CDR1 MGHRA, CDR2 YSYEKL. Trimming cost V 4 bases and J 8 bases, with 15 bases left between them. CDR3: CASSPVGEGEPQHF. The DNA for the CDR3 is TGCGCCAGCAGCCCAGTTGGAGAGGGGGAGCCCCAGCATTTT.

V is TRBV20-1 and J is TRBJ2-3, with 10 bases that match TRBD2. Germline assignment: CDR1 DFQATT and CDR2 SNEGSKA (reference sequence). This CDR3 is 15 amino acids long. V lost 4 bases to trimming and J lost 5 bases; unmatched junction nucleotides: 9. The CDR3 spells CSAKERGGLLDTQYF. The DNA for the CDR3 is TGCAGTGCTAAAGAGCGGGGGGGCCTTTTAGATACGCAGTATTTT.

The chain has TRBV11-2 and TRBJ2-2; D assignment may be TRBD1 or TRBD2 (5 bases each). V shed 7 bases and J shed 4 bases, with 13 bases lying between them. Germline lookup yields CDR1 SGHAT and CDR2 FQNNGV. This CDR3 is 14 amino acids long. CDR3 amino acids: CASIDRDLTGELFF. Written as DNA, the CDR3 is TGTGCCAGCATAGACCGGGACCTCACCGGGGAGCTGTTTTTT.

DNA of the CDR3: TGCGCCAGCAGCCCGACACTGGGAAATCAGCCCCAGCATTTT. It translates to CASSPTLGNQPQHF. The chain uses TRBV5-1 and TRBJ1-5; D not certain. Per the germline V gene, CDR1 is SGHRS and CDR2 is YFSETQ. Between the trimmed V and J ends, which lost 4 bases and 4 bases, there was a span of 12 bases. The CDR3 spans 14 residues. Looking up the rest from reference TRBV5-1 and TRBJ1-5 gives the full variable domain: KAGVTQTPRYLIKTRGQQVTLSCSPISGHRSVSWYQQTPGQGLQFLFEYFSETQRNKGNFPGRFSGRQFSNSRSEMNVSTLELGDSALYLCASSPTLGNQPQHFGDGTRLSIL.

This clonotype was detected a few times. The rearrangement joins TRBV5-5 to TRBJ2-3, with 11 nucleotides matching TRBD2. The germline gives CDR1 SGHKS, CDR2 YYEKEE (reference sequence). Germline trimming cut 3 bases from V and 5 bases from J; bases unmatched to any gene: 11. The CDR3 loop spans 17 amino acids. The CDR3 protein is CASSWGLAGGPGDTQYF. CDR3 bases: TGTGCCAGCAGCTGGGGTCTAGCGGGGGGCCCTGGAGATACGCAGTATTTT.

The chain is built from TRBV3-1 and TRBJ2-1, with TRBD2 identical over 11 bases. Trimming at V came to 0 bases and at J to 12 bases, leaving 7 bases not matched to a gene. Germline V gene sequence: CDR1 LGHDT, CDR2 YNNKEL (reference sequence). The CDR3 contains 15 residues. In DNA form, the CDR3 reads TGTGCCAGCAGCCAAGATGGTAGCGGGGGGGAATGGCAGTTCTTC. Its protein product is CASSQDGSGGEWQFF.